The 10 T cell receptor beta chains listed next were all sequenced from one sample in a study of blood T cell repertoires in COVID-19. Here immunoSEQ multiplex PCR was the method, and the copy in TCRdb shows in-frame clones only, minus some. Of about 290,000 clones listed, 89% were seen once; the top ten hold over 8.5%. The sample taken for sequencing was peripheral blood. The receptors come from a woman in her 30s with COVID-19, enrolled during active disease.

The V and J genes are TRBV19 and TRBJ2-7, with 10 bases that match TRBD1. The CDR3 sequence is 14 residues long. V gave up 7 bases and J gave up 6 bases; unmatched junction bases: 9. Germline lookup yields CDR1 LNHDA and CDR2 SQIVND (reference sequence). The CDR3: CASTPRQGASEQYF. CDR3 in DNA: TGTGCCAGTACCCCGCGACAGGGGGCTAGCGAGCAGTACTTC.

The rearrangement joins TRBV13 to TRBJ2-3; 9 bases agree with TRBD2. The germline gives CDR1 PRHDT, CDR2 FYEKMQ (reference sequence). J gave up 5 bases and V 3 bases, and 12 bases lay outside the gene matches. There are 17 residues in the CDR3. CDR3 sequence (DNA): TGTGCCAGCAGCTTGAGTGGCGGGGGGGCCTCAAGAGATACGCAGTATTTT. Its protein is CASSLSGGGASRDTQYF.

This chain joins TRBV15 and TRBJ1-1; D perhaps matches TRBD1 (5 bases). V lost 1 base, J lost 2 bases, and 8 bases lay in between. There are 14 residues in the CDR3. Germline CDR1 and CDR2: LNHNV and YYDKDF (reference sequence). CDR3 residues: CATSRVDSNTEAFF. As DNA, the CDR3 is TGTGCCACCAGCAGAGTTGACAGTAACACTGAAGCTTTCTTT.

The chain couples TRBV5-6 to TRBJ1-2; D is ambiguous. Trimming removed 1 base from V and 1 base from J, with 17 bases in between. CDR3 length: 17 amino acids. CDR1 SGHDT and CDR2 YYEEEE come from the germline V gene. This CDR3 is CASSLRGYNTNNYGYTF. The CDR3 bases are TGTGCCAGCAGCTTGAGAGGGTACAACACCAATAACTATGGCTACACCTTC.

This sequence joins TRBV4-1 and TRBJ1-1; tentatively, D is TRBD1 (6 bases). Germline CDR1 reads MGHRA; CDR2 reads YSYEKL. The CDR3 sequence is 14 residues long. Trimming took off 5 bases at V and 1 base at J, with 11 bases between the two ends. In DNA form, the CDR3 reads TGCGCCAGCAGCTTACAACAGGGGAACACTGAAGCTTTCTTT. Protein sequence: CASSLQQGNTEAFF.

This rearrangement joins TRBV5-1 to TRBJ1-1, with D tentatively TRBD1 (5 bases). Trimming removed 8 bases from V and 0 bases from J, with 14 bases in between. CDR3 length: 14 amino acids. Germline-derived CDR1 and CDR2 are SGHRS and YFSETQ. CDR3 residues: CASYLDRMNTEAFF. The CDR3 DNA reads TGCGCCAGTTATCTAGACAGAATGAACACTGAAGCTTTCTTT.

The chain has TRBV4-1 and TRBJ2-7; maybe TRBD1 (5 bases). Per the germline V gene, CDR1 is MGHRA and CDR2 is YSYEKL. With 6 bases removed from V and 3 bases from J, the gap between germline ends came to 15 bases. CDR3 length equals 14 residues. The CDR3 DNA sequence: TGCGCCAGCAGTGAGAGCCAGGGCGACTACGAGCAGTACTTC. This sequence encodes CASSESQGDYEQYF.

The chain has TRBV28 and TRBJ2-1; 12 bases are a match to TRBD2. The CDR3 runs to 15 residues. CDR1 and CDR2 from the germline V gene are MDHEN and SYDVKM. V shed 4 bases, J shed 9 bases, and the junction held 7 bases outside the gene matches. As DNA, the CDR3 is TGTGCCAGCAGTTCTCTAGCGGGGGGGCGCCGTGAGCAGTTCTTC. Protein product: CASSSLAGGRREQFF. The full variable domain, rest sourced from reference TRBV28 and TRBJ2-1, is DVKVTQSSRYLVKRTGEKVFLECVQDMDHENMFWYRQDPGLGLRLIYFSYDVKMKEKGDIPEGYSVSREKKERFSLILESASTNQTSMYLCASSSLAGGRREQFFGPGTRLTVL.

This chain uses TRBV4-1 with TRBJ2-7; 9 bases match TRBD1. Trimming cost V 2 bases and J 4 bases; bases outside gene matches: 6. This CDR3 contains 15 residues. The germline V gene encodes CDR1 MGHRA and CDR2 YSYEKL. CDR3 residues: CASSQPRTGVYEQYF. Here the CDR3 DNA reads TGCGCCAGCAGCCAACCCCGGACAGGGGTTTACGAGCAGTACTTC.

This rearrangement joins TRBV6-5 to TRBJ2-1, with 7 nucleotides matching TRBD2. This CDR3 is built from 15 residues. J gave up 8 bases and V 5 bases, and 12 bases lay outside the gene matches. Germline CDR1 is MNHEY and CDR2 is SVGAGI. The CDR3 DNA reads as TGTGCCAGCAGTAATAGACTAGCAAGGGACGATGAGCAGTTCTTC. This sequence encodes CASSNRLARDDEQFF.